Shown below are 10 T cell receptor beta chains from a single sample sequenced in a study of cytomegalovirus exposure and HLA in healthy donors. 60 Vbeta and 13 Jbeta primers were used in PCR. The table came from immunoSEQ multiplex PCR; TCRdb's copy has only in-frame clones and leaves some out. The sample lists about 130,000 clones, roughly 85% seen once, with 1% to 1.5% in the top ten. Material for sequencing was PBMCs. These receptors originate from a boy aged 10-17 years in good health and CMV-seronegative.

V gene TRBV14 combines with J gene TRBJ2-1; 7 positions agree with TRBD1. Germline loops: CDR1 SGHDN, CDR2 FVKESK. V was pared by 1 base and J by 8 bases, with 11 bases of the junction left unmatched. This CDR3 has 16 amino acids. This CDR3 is CASSQAYGTGVDEQFF. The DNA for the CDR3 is TGTGCCAGCAGCCAAGCATATGGTACAGGGGTCGATGAGCAGTTCTTC. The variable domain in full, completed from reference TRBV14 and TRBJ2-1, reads EAGVTQFPSHSVIEKGQTVTLRCDPISGHDNLYWYRRVMGKEIKFLLHFVKESKQDESGMPNNRFLAERTGGTYSTLKVQPAELEDSGVYFCASSQAYGTGVDEQFFGPGTRLTVL.

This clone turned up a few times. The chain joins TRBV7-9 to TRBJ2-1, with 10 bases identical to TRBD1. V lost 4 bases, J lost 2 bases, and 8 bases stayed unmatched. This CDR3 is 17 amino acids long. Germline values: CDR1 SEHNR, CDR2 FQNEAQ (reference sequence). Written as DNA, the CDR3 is TGTGCCAGCAGCTCCCGAGCCGGGACAGGGGCCTACAATGAGCAGTTCTTC. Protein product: CASSSRAGTGAYNEQFF.

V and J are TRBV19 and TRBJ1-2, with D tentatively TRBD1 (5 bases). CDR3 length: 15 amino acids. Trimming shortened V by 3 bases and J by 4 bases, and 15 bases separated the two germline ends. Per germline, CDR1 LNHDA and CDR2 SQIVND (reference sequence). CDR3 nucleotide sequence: TGTGCCAGTAGTATCCTGGACGGACAAACCTATGGCTACACCTTC. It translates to CASSILDGQTYGYTF.

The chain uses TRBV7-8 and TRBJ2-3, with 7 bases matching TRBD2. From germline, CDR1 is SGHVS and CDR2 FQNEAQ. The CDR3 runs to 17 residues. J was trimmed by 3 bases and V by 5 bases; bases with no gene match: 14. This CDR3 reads CASSPARAGVGTDTQYF. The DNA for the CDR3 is TGTGCCAGCAGCCCGGCGCGGGCGGGAGTAGGTACAGATACGCAGTATTTT.

CDR3 residues: CASSLVGGMDNEQFF. CDR3 DNA: TGTGCCAGCAGCTTAGTGGGGGGTATGGACAATGAGCAGTTCTTC. The chain couples TRBV7-2 to TRBJ2-1; D may be TRBD2 (6 bases). Germline V CDR1 and CDR2: SGHTA, FQGNSA. The CDR3 spans 15 residues. V gave up 1 base and J gave up 5 bases, with 12 bases separating them.

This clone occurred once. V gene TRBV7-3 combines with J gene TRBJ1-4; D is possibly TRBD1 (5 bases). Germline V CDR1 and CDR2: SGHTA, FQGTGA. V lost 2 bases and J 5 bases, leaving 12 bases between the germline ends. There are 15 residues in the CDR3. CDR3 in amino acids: CASSLLGTPNEKLFF. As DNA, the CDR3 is TGTGCCAGCAGCTTATTAGGGACTCCAAATGAAAAACTGTTTTTT.

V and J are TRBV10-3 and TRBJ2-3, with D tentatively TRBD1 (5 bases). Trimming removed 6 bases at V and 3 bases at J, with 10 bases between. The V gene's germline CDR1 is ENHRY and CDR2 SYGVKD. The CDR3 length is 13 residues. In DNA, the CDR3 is TGTGCCATCAGGGGGCTAGGAACAGATACGCAGTATTTT. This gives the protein CAIRGLGTDTQYF.

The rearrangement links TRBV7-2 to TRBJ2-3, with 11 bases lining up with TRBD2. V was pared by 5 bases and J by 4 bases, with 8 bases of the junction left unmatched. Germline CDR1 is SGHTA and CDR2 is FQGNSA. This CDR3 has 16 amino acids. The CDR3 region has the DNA TGTGCCAGCAGCGTCTTTAGCGGGAGGGGGCCAGATACGCAGTATTTT. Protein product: CASSVFSGRGPDTQYF.

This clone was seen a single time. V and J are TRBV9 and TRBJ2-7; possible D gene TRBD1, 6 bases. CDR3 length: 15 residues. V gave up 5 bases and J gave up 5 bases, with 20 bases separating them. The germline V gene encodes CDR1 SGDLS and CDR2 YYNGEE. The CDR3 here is CASSFTGMVSDEQYF. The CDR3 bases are TGTGCCAGCAGTTTTACAGGGATGGTAAGCGACGAGCAGTACTTC.

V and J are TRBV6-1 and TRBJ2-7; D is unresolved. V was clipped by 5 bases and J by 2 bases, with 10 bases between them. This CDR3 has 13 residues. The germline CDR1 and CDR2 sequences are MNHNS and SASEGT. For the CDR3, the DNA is TGTGCCAGCAGTCGCCTGCTAGCCTACGAGCAGTACTTC. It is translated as CASSRLLAYEQYF.